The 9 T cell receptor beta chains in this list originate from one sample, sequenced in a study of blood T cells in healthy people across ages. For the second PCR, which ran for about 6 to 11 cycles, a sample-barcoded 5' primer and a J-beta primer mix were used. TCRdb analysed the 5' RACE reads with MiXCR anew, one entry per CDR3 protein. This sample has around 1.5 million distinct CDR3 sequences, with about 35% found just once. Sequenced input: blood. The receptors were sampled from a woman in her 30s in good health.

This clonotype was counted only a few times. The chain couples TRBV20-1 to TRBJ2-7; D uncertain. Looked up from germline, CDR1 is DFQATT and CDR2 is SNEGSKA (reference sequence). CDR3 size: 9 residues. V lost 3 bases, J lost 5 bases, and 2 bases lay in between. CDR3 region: CSARHEQYF. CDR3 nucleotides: TGCAGTGCTAGGCACGAGCAGTACTTC.

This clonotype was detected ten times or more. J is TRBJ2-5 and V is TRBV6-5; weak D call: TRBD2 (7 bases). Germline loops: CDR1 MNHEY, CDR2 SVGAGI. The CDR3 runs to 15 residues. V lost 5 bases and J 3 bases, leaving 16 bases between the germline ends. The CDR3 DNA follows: TGTGCCAGCAGTACAACAACGGGGGGCGAAGAGACCCAGTACTTC. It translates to CASSTTTGGEETQYF.

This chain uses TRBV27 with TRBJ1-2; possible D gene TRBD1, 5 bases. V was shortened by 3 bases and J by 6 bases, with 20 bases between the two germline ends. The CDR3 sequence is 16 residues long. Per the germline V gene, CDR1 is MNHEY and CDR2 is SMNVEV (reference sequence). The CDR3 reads CASSFQGQYKVDGYTF. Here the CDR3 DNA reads TGTGCCAGCAGTTTCCAGGGCCAGTATAAAGTGGATGGCTACACCTTC.

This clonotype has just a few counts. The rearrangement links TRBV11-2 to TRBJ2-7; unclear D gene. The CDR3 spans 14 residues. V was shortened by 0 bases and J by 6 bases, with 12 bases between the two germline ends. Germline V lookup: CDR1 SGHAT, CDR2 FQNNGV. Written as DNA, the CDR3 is TGTGCCAGCAGCTTAGAAGATAACCGGGCCGAGCAGTACTTC. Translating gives CASSLEDNRAEQYF.

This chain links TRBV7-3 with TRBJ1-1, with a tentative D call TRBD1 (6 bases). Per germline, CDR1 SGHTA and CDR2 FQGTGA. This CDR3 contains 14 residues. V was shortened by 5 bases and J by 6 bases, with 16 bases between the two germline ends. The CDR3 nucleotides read TGTGCCAGCAGCCGGGGACTTCCAGGGGCTGAAGCTTTCTTT. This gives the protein CASSRGLPGAEAFF.

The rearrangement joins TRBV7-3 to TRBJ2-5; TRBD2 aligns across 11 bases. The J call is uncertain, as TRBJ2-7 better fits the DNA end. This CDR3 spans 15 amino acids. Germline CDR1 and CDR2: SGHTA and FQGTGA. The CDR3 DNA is TGTGCCAGCAGCTTGTCCCCGGGACTAGCGGTCGAGCAGTACTTC. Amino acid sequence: CASSLSPGLAVEQYF.

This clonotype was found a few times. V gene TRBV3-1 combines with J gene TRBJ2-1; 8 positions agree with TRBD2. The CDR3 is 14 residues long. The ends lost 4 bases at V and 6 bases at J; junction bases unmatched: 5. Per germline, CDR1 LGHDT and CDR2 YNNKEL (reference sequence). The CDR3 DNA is TGTGCCAGCAGCCCAGCGGGAGTTCGCAATGAGCAGTTCTTC. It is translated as CASSPAGVRNEQFF.

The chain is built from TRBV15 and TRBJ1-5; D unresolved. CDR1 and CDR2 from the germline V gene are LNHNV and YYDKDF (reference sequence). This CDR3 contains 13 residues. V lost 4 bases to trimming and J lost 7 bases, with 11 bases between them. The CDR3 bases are TGTGCCACCAGCACTATTGGGGAGCAGCCCCAGCATTTT. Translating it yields CATSTIGEQPQHF.

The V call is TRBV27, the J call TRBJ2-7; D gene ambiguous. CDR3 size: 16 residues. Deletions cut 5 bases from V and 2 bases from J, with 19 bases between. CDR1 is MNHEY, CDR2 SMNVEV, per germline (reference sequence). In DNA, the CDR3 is TGTGCCAGCAGTCTTCACGGACGAGTAGCCCCCTACGAGCAGTACTTC. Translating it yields CASSLHGRVAPYEQYF.